One and the same sample provided the 8 T cell receptor beta chains below, sequenced in a study of molecular identifiers for immune sequencing clone quantification. TCRdb used MiXCR to reprocess the PCR reads, holding one entry per CDR3 protein. The sample lists tens of thousands of distinct CDR3 sequences, roughly 21% seen once, with approximately 1.1% in the top ten. The sequenced sample was naive CD8+ T cells from blood, with Jurkat cell RNA spiked in. Subset defined: FACS-sorted CD8+CD4-CCR7+CD45RA+ naive T cells. These receptors were taken from a human donor in good health. Some libraries in this study had Jurkat cell RNA spiked in.

Of note for this clonotype: A much more abundant neighbour one base away suggests this may be a read error. The chain has TRBV11-2 and TRBJ1-1; D gene unclear. The CDR3 has 12 amino acids. Germline V CDR1 and CDR2: SGHAT, FQNNGV. The CDR3 loop reads CAGSLGVPEAFF. The CDR3 DNA is TGTGCCGGCAGCTTAGGTGTTCCTGAAGCTTTCTTT.

This clonotype was seen many times. V is TRBV7-8 and J is TRBJ2-1; tentatively, D is TRBD2 (5 bases). V was shortened by 6 bases and J by 0 bases, with 15 bases between the two germline ends. From germline, CDR1 is SGHVS and CDR2 FQNEAQ. This CDR3 has 16 residues. The CDR3 DNA sequence: TGTGCCAGCAGTTTTAACGGACTCAGCTCCTACAATGAGCAGTTCTTC. This codes for CASSFNGLSSYNEQFF.

This clonotype was seen a few times. The chain couples TRBV19 to TRBJ2-4; D possibly corresponds to TRBD1 (6 bases). The CDR3 consists of 13 residues. Germline loops: CDR1 LNHDA, CDR2 SQIVND (reference sequence). The V and J ends lost 5 bases and 8 bases respectively, with 13 bases between them. The CDR3 DNA sequence: TGTGCCAGTAGTGGGGGCGCTTGGGACATTCAGTACTTC. This gives the protein CASSGGAWDIQYF.

The table lists this clonotype with many counts. V is TRBV27 and J is TRBJ2-1, with D perhaps TRBD1 or TRBD2 (6 bases each). The V and J ends lost 8 bases and 0 bases respectively, with 11 bases between them. The CDR3 sequence is 14 residues long. Per the germline V gene, CDR1 is MNHEY and CDR2 is SMNVEV (reference sequence). The CDR3 DNA reads TGTGCCAGCTCCGAGGGGGGCTCCTACAATGAGCAGTTCTTC. This gives the protein CASSEGGSYNEQFF.

This clonotype was seen at least ten times. The V gene is TRBV7-9, the J gene TRBJ1-4; D is ambiguous. In germline, CDR1 is SEHNR, CDR2 FQNEAQ (reference sequence). V was trimmed by 1 base and J by 8 bases, leaving 5 bases between them. The CDR3 is made up of 12 amino acids. The CDR3 bases are TGTGCCAGCAGCTTAGACACGGAAAAACTGTTTTTT. This gives the protein CASSLDTEKLFF.

This clonotype appeared many times. In DNA form, the CDR3 reads TGTGCCAGCAGCCAAGACTCGCGGGAGCTGAATACGCAGTATTTT. This codes for CASSQDSRELNTQYF. This chain connects TRBV3-1 to TRBJ2-3; 7 bases are shared with TRBD2. The ends lost 0 bases at V and 7 bases at J; junction bases unmatched: 7. CDR1 and CDR2 (germline): LGHDT, YNNKEL (reference sequence). This CDR3 has 15 amino acids.

The chain combines TRBV7-9 with TRBJ2-3; 7 bases align to TRBD2. There are 15 residues in the CDR3. The J segment lost 1 base and the V segment lost 3 bases, leaving 4 bases of the junction unmatched. Germline values: CDR1 SEHNR, CDR2 FQNEAQ (reference sequence). The CDR3 DNA sequence: TGTGCCAGCAGCTTCAGCCTAGCGGGCACAGATACGCAGTATTTT. It codes for CASSFSLAGTDTQYF.

This clonotype was counted at least ten times. The chain has TRBV14 and TRBJ2-7; D unresolved. Trimming took 0 bases from V and 0 from J, leaving 18 bases between them. This CDR3 comprises 18 residues. CDR1 and CDR2 (germline): SGHDN, FVKESK. CDR3 coding DNA: TGTGCCAGCAGCCAAGATGATCGCCTAGGCAGGAGCTCCTACGAGCAGTACTTC. Translated: CASSQDDRLGRSSYEQYF.